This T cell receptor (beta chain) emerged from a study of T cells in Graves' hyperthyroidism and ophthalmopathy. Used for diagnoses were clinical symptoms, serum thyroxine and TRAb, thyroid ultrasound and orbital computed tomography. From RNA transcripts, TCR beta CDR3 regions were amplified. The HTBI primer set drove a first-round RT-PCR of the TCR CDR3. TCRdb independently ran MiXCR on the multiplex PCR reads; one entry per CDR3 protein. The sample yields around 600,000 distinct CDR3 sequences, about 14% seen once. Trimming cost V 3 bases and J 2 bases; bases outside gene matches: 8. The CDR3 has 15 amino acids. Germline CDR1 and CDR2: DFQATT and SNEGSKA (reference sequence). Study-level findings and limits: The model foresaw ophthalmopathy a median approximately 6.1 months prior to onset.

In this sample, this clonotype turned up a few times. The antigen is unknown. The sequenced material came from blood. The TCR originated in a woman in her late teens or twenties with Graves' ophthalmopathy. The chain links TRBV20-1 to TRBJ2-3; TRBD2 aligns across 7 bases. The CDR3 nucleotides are TGCAGTGCTAGGGGCCTAGCGGAAAACACAGATACGCAGTATTTT. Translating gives CSARGLAENTDTQYF.